The 9 T cell receptor beta chains below come from one sample, sequenced in a study of cytomegalovirus exposure and HLA in healthy donors (dated by TCRdb to about 2017). Library generation was performed with the immunoSEQ multiplex PCR assay. For the multiplex PCR, a mixture combining 60 forward primers for TCR Vbeta segments and 13 reverse primers for TCR Jbeta segments was used. TCRdb provides this immuneACCESS table in a form limited to in-frame rearrangements. Some clones are lacking; in checked studies, under half of them reflect an unresolved V gene, and why the rest are absent is not known. The sample's table lists a count of tens of thousands of clones. The biggest ten clones account for roughly 1.7% of the sample. Material: PBMCs. All receptors derive from a woman aged 30 to 39 in good health and CMV-seronegative.

The rearrangement uses TRBV10-2 and TRBJ1-2; 9 positions match TRBD1. The CDR3 has 12 residues. V lost 8 bases, J lost 8 bases, and 6 bases stayed unmatched. Germline CDR1 reads WSHSY; CDR2 reads SAAADI. The DNA of the CDR3 is TGCGCCAGCGGGGGACAGGGTGAGGGCTACACCTTC. It specifies CASGGQGEGYTF.

The chain combines TRBV18 with TRBJ2-7; 11 positions match TRBD2. Per germline, CDR1 KGHSH and CDR2 LQKENI. Trimming at V came to 6 bases and at J to 1 base, leaving 5 bases not matched to a gene. CDR3 length: 15 residues. The CDR3 here is CASSPTSGGSYEQYF. In DNA, the CDR3 is TGTGCCAGCTCTCCCACTAGCGGGGGTTCCTACGAGCAGTACTTC.

This chain uses TRBV6-6 with TRBJ1-4, with D unresolved. V was trimmed by 2 bases and J by 4 bases, leaving 2 bases between them. This CDR3 region has 12 residues. Germline CDR1 reads MNHNY; CDR2 reads SVGAGI (reference sequence). This chain's CDR3 is CASSYRNEKLFF. In nucleotides, the CDR3 is TGTGCCAGCAGTTACCGTAATGAAAAACTGTTTTTT.

V is TRBV28 and J is TRBJ2-7; D might be TRBD1 (7 bases). The CDR3 is 12 residues long. Trimming cost V 7 bases and J 7 bases, with 14 bases left between them. The germline V gene encodes CDR1 MDHEN and CDR2 SYDVKM. CDR3 in DNA: TGTGCCAGCACACCAGGGGGGCAAGAGCAGTACTTC. This codes for CASTPGGQEQYF.

The V gene is TRBV7-9, the J gene TRBJ1-5, with TRBD1 matching 8 bases. The CDR3 is made up of 17 amino acids. The V segment lost 4 bases and the J segment 0 bases; nucleotides outside the gene matches: 8. From germline, CDR1 is SEHNR and CDR2 FQNEAQ (reference sequence). CDR3 sequence (DNA): TGTGCCAGCAGCTCCGGGGACGGACAGGGTAGCAATCAGCCCCAGCATTTT. It is translated as CASSSGDGQGSNQPQHF. Looking up the rest from reference TRBV7-9 and TRBJ1-5 gives the full variable domain: DTGVSQNPRHKITKRGQNVTFRCDPISEHNRLYWYRQTLGQGPEFLTYFQNEAQLEKSRLLSDRFSAERPKGSFSTLEIQRTEQGDSAMYLCASSSGDGQGSNQPQHFGDGTRLSIL.

DNA for the CDR3: TGCGCCAGCAGCCAAGTAGCTGGGACAGGCTCCTACGAGCAGTACTTC. This gives the protein CASSQVAGTGSYEQYF. The chain employs TRBV4-3 and TRBJ2-7, with 8 positions matching TRBD1. The CDR3 runs to 16 residues. V was pared by 1 base and J by 0 bases, with 5 bases of the junction left unmatched. Germline CDR1 is LGHNA and CDR2 is YSLEER.

The V and J genes are TRBV2 and TRBJ2-7, with D perhaps TRBD2 (6 bases). Trimming removed 10 bases at V and 2 bases at J, with 15 bases between. Germline V gene sequence: CDR1 SNHLY, CDR2 FYNNEI. The CDR3 is 13 amino acids. The CDR3 bases are TGTGCCATGCTGGGAGGACTTGCCTACGAGCAGTACTTC. This sequence encodes CAMLGGLAYEQYF.

The genes are TRBV6-5 and TRBJ2-7; 10 nucleotides agree with TRBD1. The CDR3 consists of 15 residues. CDR1 and CDR2 (germline): MNHEY, SVGAGI. With 4 bases clipped from V and 3 bases from J, the junction kept 6 bases outside the gene matches. The CDR3 nucleotides read TGTGCCAGCAGTTCCCGGGACAGGGGCTTCTACGAGCAGTACTTC. As protein: CASSSRDRGFYEQYF.

The chain uses TRBV29-1 and TRBJ2-7; D call uncertain. V gave up 4 bases and J gave up 1 base, with 8 bases separating them. Germline V gene lookup returns CDR1 SQVTM and CDR2 ANQGSEA. There are 12 residues in the CDR3. CDR3 in DNA: TGCAGCGTTGGCCAGGTTTCCTACGAGCAGTACTTC. Its protein product is CSVGQVSYEQYF.